In this sample, the clone carrying this TCR beta chain turned up once. Its target is not known. V lost 5 bases, J lost 3 bases, and 7 bases stayed unmatched. Germline V gene data show CDR1 as SGHVS and CDR2 as FQNEAQ. The CDR3 covers 15 residues. Investigators sought sequencing depths of between 1 in 200,000 and 1 in 1 million T cells. This table comes from immunoSEQ multiplex PCR, and its TCRdb copy is limited to in-frame clones, with some not included. The profile shows around 150,000 clones, around 84% of them singletons. This sample stems from a study of cytotoxic CD8 clonotypes in ibrutinib-treated CLL. Study observations and caveats: Among the clonotypes, public ones were uncommon and contracted or held stable on treatment.

Sequenced here: PBMCs, sampled after 12 months of ibrutinib treatment. V is TRBV7-8 and J is TRBJ2-1, with 7 bases matching TRBD2. The sequence was collected from a human donor with chronic lymphocytic leukemia. The CDR3 here is CASSLGRGIYNEQFF. The CDR3 nucleotides read TGTGCCAGCAGCCTTGGGAGGGGCATCTACAATGAGCAGTTCTTC.